Presented here are 32 T cell receptor beta chains from one specimen sequenced in a study of T cells after yellow fever vaccination. TCRdb re-derived calls from the 5' RACE reads in MiXCR, one entry per CDR3 protein. Of 310,000 or so distinct CDR3 sequences detected, less than 4.5% appear once; the ten largest clones hold roughly a quarter. Specimen: PBMCs, collected on the day of the yellow fever booster vaccination. These receptors all come from a man between 18 and 35 years old who received the YFV17D yellow fever vaccine.

This clonotype turned up a few times. This chain links TRBV28 with TRBJ1-2; no firm D call. CDR3 length: 15 residues. Trimming left V 1 base short and J 2 bases short, with 11 bases between. Germline CDR1 and CDR2: MDHEN and SYDVKM. CDR3 nucleotide sequence: TGTGCCAGCAGTTTATTATCCGGGGTCAACTATGGCTACACCTTC. This codes for CASSLLSGVNYGYTF.

This clonotype has a count of ten or more. The chain is built from TRBV5-1 and TRBJ2-5; no definite D call. The CDR3 contains 14 residues. CDR1 is SGHRS and CDR2 is YFSETQ in the germline V gene. Deletions cut 0 bases from V and 1 base from J, with 7 bases between. DNA for the CDR3: TGCGCCAGCAGCTTGGCGGGCAGCCAAGAGACCCAGTACTTC. This gives the protein CASSLAGSQETQYF.

This clonotype occurred a few times. V gene TRBV5-1 combines with J gene TRBJ1-1; TRBD1 is a possible D gene (6 bases). Looked up from germline, CDR1 is SGHRS and CDR2 is YFSETQ. This CDR3 is 17 amino acids long. V was cut by 4 bases and J by 2 bases, with 21 bases left in between. In DNA form, the CDR3 reads TGCGCCAGCAGCCCCCCCCCCGGGACAAGAGTTAACACTGAAGCTTTCTTT. This gives the protein CASSPPPGTRVNTEAFF.

This clonotype was picked up many times. The chain is built from TRBV20-1 and TRBJ2-2; weak D call: TRBD2 (7 bases). Per germline, CDR1 DFQATT and CDR2 SNEGSKA (reference sequence). The CDR3 totals 15 residues. V was pared by 6 bases and J by 7 bases, with 21 bases between. The CDR3 loop reads CSAPRAGASGGELFF. Here the CDR3 DNA reads TGCAGTGCCCCACGGGCGGGGGCCTCAGGCGGGGAGCTGTTTTTT.

This clonotype was seen ten or more times. The chain combines TRBV20-1 with TRBJ1-5; D may be TRBD1 (6 bases). CDR1 and CDR2 (germline): DFQATT, SNEGSKA (reference sequence). The CDR3 loop spans 13 amino acids. Trimming cost V 5 bases and J 7 bases, with 15 bases left between them. This CDR3 reads CSAEGGGGQPQHF. The CDR3 DNA reads as TGCAGTGCTGAGGGGGGCGGTGGGCAGCCCCAGCATTTT.

This clonotype was recorded at least ten times. The chain joins TRBV15 to TRBJ2-2, with D possibly being TRBD2 (6 bases). The CDR3 is 14 amino acids. V lost 6 bases and J 7 bases, leaving 15 bases between the germline ends. Germline V gene lookup returns CDR1 LNHNV and CDR2 YYDKDF (reference sequence). In DNA form, the CDR3 reads TGTGCCACCAGGGAAGTGGGGGGTATCGGGGAGCTGTTTTTT. This codes for CATREVGGIGELFF.

This clonotype came up many times. J is TRBJ1-5 and V is TRBV5-1; D is uncertain. The ends were cut back, 0 bases at V and 7 bases at J, with 11 bases in the middle. The CDR3 runs 14 residues. Germline lookup yields CDR1 SGHRS and CDR2 YFSETQ. CDR3 residues: CASSLGADLQPQHF. For the CDR3, the DNA is TGCGCCAGCAGCTTGGGGGCAGATTTGCAGCCCCAGCATTTT.

This clonotype occurred many times. The chain couples TRBV7-9 to TRBJ1-2; D is undetermined. This CDR3 contains 13 residues. V was cut by 0 bases and J by 4 bases, with 6 bases left in between. Germline CDR1 SEHNR, CDR2 FQNEAQ (reference sequence). The CDR3 nucleotides read TGTGCCAGCAGCTTAGCTGGGGTCTATGGCTACACCTTC. Its protein product is CASSLAGVYGYTF. Looking up the rest from reference TRBV7-9 and TRBJ1-2 gives the full variable domain: DTGVSQNPRHKITKRGQNVTFRCDPISEHNRLYWYRQTLGQGPEFLTYFQNEAQLEKSRLLSDRFSAERPKGSFSTLEIQRTEQGDSAMYLCASSLAGVYGYTFGSGTRLTVV.

This clonotype was detected many times. The J gene is TRBJ2-2, the V gene TRBV7-6, with a possible D match to TRBD2 (6 bases). The length of the CDR3 is 17 residues. The germline V and J ends were trimmed by 0 bases and 0 bases, with 11 bases remaining between them. Germline CDR1 and CDR2: SGHVS and FNYEAQ. CDR3 loop: CASSLAGGRPNTGELFF. In DNA, the CDR3 is TGTGCCAGCAGCTTAGCGGGAGGACGGCCGAACACCGGGGAGCTGTTTTTT.

This clonotype was observed many times. The chain is built from TRBV9 and TRBJ2-7, with 11 bases that match TRBD1. The CDR3 has 16 amino acids. Looked up from germline, CDR1 is SGDLS and CDR2 is YYNGEE. Trimming cost V 0 bases and J 3 bases; bases outside gene matches: 5. The CDR3 region has the DNA TGTGCCAGCAGCGTAGCTGGGGGACAGGGGGACTACGAGCAGTACTTC. Translation: CASSVAGGQGDYEQYF.

At least ten counts were recorded for this clonotype. The chain links TRBV6-7 to TRBJ2-4, with TRBD1 matching 8 bases. TRBV6-7 is noted as an ORF with a role that remains uncertain. The CDR3 runs 15 residues. V gave up 5 bases and J gave up 6 bases; unmatched junction bases: 9. CDR3 loop: CASSPFRGPANIQYF. The DNA of the CDR3 is TGTGCCAGCAGTCCCTTCAGGGGGCCCGCAAACATTCAGTACTTC.

This clonotype was observed many times. The V call is TRBV20-1, the J call TRBJ2-7; D gene uncertain. V was pared by 6 bases and J by 5 bases, with 14 bases between. This CDR3 region has 12 residues. Germline V gene lookup returns CDR1 DFQATT and CDR2 SNEGSKA (reference sequence). The CDR3 protein is CSAVVWAHEQYF. In nucleotides, the CDR3 is TGCAGTGCAGTTGTCTGGGCCCACGAGCAGTACTTC.

At least ten counts were recorded for this clonotype. This sequence joins TRBV7-9 and TRBJ2-1; TRBD1 agrees at 8 bases. V dropped 11 bases and J dropped 6; count of bases not matched to a gene: 9. Germline CDR1 SEHNR, CDR2 FQNEAQ (reference sequence). This CDR3 region has 13 residues. CDR3: CAGGTGGGNEQFF. CDR3 nucleotide sequence: TGTGCCGGAGGAACAGGGGGAGGCAATGAGCAGTTCTTC.

This clonotype was recorded at least ten times. This sequence joins TRBV4-1 and TRBJ1-2, with D tentatively TRBD1 (5 bases). Trimming left V 3 bases short and J 6 bases short, with 14 bases between. Germline values: CDR1 MGHRA, CDR2 YSYEKL. There are 14 residues in the CDR3. CDR3 region: CASSQPLGADGYTF. CDR3 in DNA: TGCGCCAGCAGCCAGCCTTTAGGGGCCGATGGCTACACCTTC.

The CDR3 reads CASSFFSRLTDTQYF. DNA for the CDR3: TGTGCCAGCAGTTTCTTTTCCAGGCTCACAGATACGCAGTATTTT. V usage is TRBV12-3 or TRBV12-4 and J usage is TRBJ2-3; D uncertain. Trimming removed 3 bases from V and 2 bases from J, with 12 bases in between. The CDR3 loop spans 15 amino acids.

The chain carries TRBV7-2 and TRBJ1-5; 9 nucleotides agree with TRBD1. The germline V gene encodes CDR1 SGHTA and CDR2 FQGNSA. J was trimmed by 4 bases and V by 4 bases; bases with no gene match: 8. The CDR3 is made up of 16 amino acids. CDR3 DNA: TGTGCCAGCAGCTCGATTCCGGGACAGGGAAATCAGCCCCAGCATTTT. This gives the protein CASSSIPGQGNQPQHF.

The table lists this clonotype with a few counts. The chain links TRBV15 to TRBJ2-3; D ambiguous. V lost 5 bases to trimming and J lost 2 bases, with 14 bases between them. The germline V gene encodes CDR1 LNHNV and CDR2 YYDKDF (reference sequence). This CDR3 has 15 amino acids. The CDR3 nucleotides are TGTGCCACCAGCCTAAACCCCCAAAACACAGATACGCAGTATTTT. Its protein is CATSLNPQNTDTQYF.

The gene calls are TRBV4-3 and TRBJ1-1, with D possibly matching TRBD1 (6 bases). The ends were cut back, 4 bases at V and 5 bases at J, with 14 bases in the middle. CDR1 LGHNA and CDR2 YSLEER come from the germline V gene. The CDR3 totals 14 residues. The CDR3 nucleotides read TGCGCCAGCAGCCCAAGGGGGGGGCGGACTGAAGCTTTCTTT. Translated: CASSPRGGRTEAFF.

This clonotype was seen a few times. The rearrangement links TRBV12-3 or TRBV12-4 to TRBJ1-1; possible D gene TRBD1, 5 bases. The CDR3 loop spans 11 amino acids. The V and J ends lost 5 bases and 7 bases respectively, with 8 bases between them. Here the CDR3 DNA reads TGTGCCAGCAGTAGACAGTATGAAGCTTTCTTT. Translating it yields CASSRQYEAFF.

This clonotype has a handful of counts. V and J are TRBV6-2 or TRBV6-3 and TRBJ2-7; D call uncertain. The V and J ends lost 6 bases and 2 bases respectively, with 8 bases between them. This CDR3 region has 12 residues. Germline assignment: CDR1 MNHEY and CDR2 SVGEGT. The CDR3 protein is CASSQSPYEQYF. The CDR3 DNA is TGTGCCAGCAGCCAGAGTCCCTACGAGCAGTACTTC.

This clonotype has only a few counts. The chain uses TRBV7-9 and TRBJ2-3; 7 positions agree with TRBD2. CDR1 and CDR2 from the germline V gene are SEHNR and FQNEAQ (reference sequence). Trimming removed 1 base from V and 1 base from J; junction bases left unmatched: 8. CDR3 length: 17 amino acids. The CDR3 nucleotides are TGTGCCAGCAGCTTAGGAAAAATGGCGGGAGGCACAGATACGCAGTATTTT. The encoded protein is CASSLGKMAGGTDTQYF. The entire variable domain, with the rest obtained from reference TRBV7-9 and TRBJ2-3, is as follows: DTGVSQNPRHKITKRGQNVTFRCDPISEHNRLYWYRQTLGQGPEFLTYFQNEAQLEKSRLLSDRFSAERPKGSFSTLEIQRTEQGDSAMYLCASSLGKMAGGTDTQYFGPGTRLTVL.

This clonotype has a count of ten or more. V gene TRBV7-9 combines with J gene TRBJ2-1; TRBD2 matches at 9 bases. Germline trimming cut 3 bases from V and 5 bases from J; bases unmatched to any gene: 2. Germline V CDR1 and CDR2: SEHNR, FQNEAQ (reference sequence). The CDR3 sequence is 14 residues long. The CDR3 loop is CASSLVAGDNEQFF. The CDR3 DNA reads TGTGCCAGCAGCTTGGTAGCGGGGGACAATGAGCAGTTCTTC.

The rearrangement joins TRBV29-1 to TRBJ2-5; a weak D match, TRBD1 (5 bases). V lost 4 bases and J 4 bases, leaving 10 bases between the germline ends. The CDR3 sequence is 12 residues long. CDR1 and CDR2 from the germline V gene are SQVTM and ANQGSEA. CDR3: CSVGTSGETQYF. CDR3 nucleotide sequence: TGCAGCGTTGGGACATCGGGAGAGACCCAGTACTTC.

This clonotype was counted between two and nine times. The chain recombines TRBV7-9 with TRBJ1-5, with D maybe TRBD1 (5 bases). V gave up 5 bases and J gave up 8 bases, with 13 bases separating them. This CDR3 has 13 residues. The germline CDR1 and CDR2 sequences are SEHNR and FQNEAQ (reference sequence). CDR3 amino acids: CASSPTGGEPQHF. CDR3 in DNA: TGTGCCAGCAGCCCCACGGGGGGAGAGCCCCAGCATTTT. The full variable domain, with the rest looked up from reference TRBV7-9 and TRBJ1-5, is DTGVSQNPRHKITKRGQNVTFRCDPISEHNRLYWYRQTLGQGPEFLTYFQNEAQLEKSRLLSDRFSAERPKGSFSTLEIQRTEQGDSAMYLCASSPTGGEPQHFGDGTRLSIL.

This clonotype was counted ten times or more. This chain joins TRBV7-9 and TRBJ2-3; no firm D call. Germline V gene data show CDR1 as SEHNR and CDR2 as FQNEAQ (reference sequence). This CDR3 is built from 15 residues. V was trimmed by 8 bases and J by 3 bases, leaving 18 bases between them. The CDR3 coding sequence is TGTGCCAGCGGTCCGAGAGGTTTTGGGACAGATACGCAGTATTTT. Amino acid sequence: CASGPRGFGTDTQYF.

Many counts were recorded for this clonotype. The chain joins TRBV24-1 to TRBJ2-1, with 9 bases lining up with TRBD1. The CDR3 length is 18 residues. Trimming at V came to 9 bases and at J to 5 bases, leaving 19 bases not matched to a gene. The V gene's germline CDR1 is KGHDR and CDR2 SFDVKD. CDR3 loop: CATPLRDRAPRADNEQFF. DNA for the CDR3: TGTGCCACCCCGCTCCGGGACAGGGCCCCCCGAGCTGACAATGAGCAGTTCTTC.

In its sample, this clonotype was seen a few times. The V call is TRBV18, the J call TRBJ2-7; no firm D call. V gave up 2 bases and J gave up 3 bases, with 11 bases separating them. This CDR3 contains 14 residues. Germline assignment: CDR1 KGHSH and CDR2 LQKENI. This CDR3 reads CASSPGVAFYEQYF. In nucleotides, the CDR3 is TGTGCCAGCTCACCAGGTGTCGCGTTCTACGAGCAGTACTTC.

The rearrangement joins TRBV20-1 to TRBJ2-3; unclear D gene. Trimming stripped 6 bases from V and 0 bases from J, with 16 bases between. The CDR3 spans 15 residues. CDR1 DFQATT and CDR2 SNEGSKA come from the germline V gene (reference sequence). CDR3 region: CSAGSPFSSTDTQYF. The CDR3 coding sequence is TGCAGTGCAGGAAGCCCTTTTTCTAGCACAGATACGCAGTATTTT.

This clonotype was recorded at least ten times. The chain joins TRBV6-2 or TRBV6-3 to TRBJ2-2, with D maybe TRBD2 (6 bases). Germline V gene lookup returns CDR1 MNHEY and CDR2 SVGEGT. V gave up 2 bases and J gave up 4 bases, with 8 bases separating them. This CDR3 region has 14 residues. CDR3 nucleotides: TGTGCCAGCAGTTACGGGACTCCCACCGGGGAGCTGTTTTTT. This gives the protein CASSYGTPTGELFF.

This clonotype has at least ten counts. J is TRBJ1-5 and V is TRBV7-2; tentative D call: TRBD1 (6 bases). The CDR3 totals 14 residues. The germline V gene has CDR1 SGHTA and CDR2 FQGNSA. V was trimmed by 2 bases and J by 6 bases, leaving 11 bases between them. The CDR3 DNA is TGTGCCAGCAGCTTAATGGGAGGGGGTCAGCCCCAGCATTTT. Amino acids: CASSLMGGGQPQHF.

At least ten counts were recorded for this clonotype. The chain recombines TRBV6-5 with TRBJ2-3; D may be TRBD1 (5 bases). V gave up 4 bases and J gave up 5 bases, with 10 bases separating them. This CDR3 has 13 residues. CDR1 and CDR2 from the germline V gene are MNHEY and SVGAGI. Written as DNA, the CDR3 is TGTGCCAGCAGTTCCCTTCAGGGAGATACGCAGTATTTT. Amino acid sequence: CASSSLQGDTQYF.

The rearrangement joins TRBV5-1 to TRBJ2-2; D ambiguous. V was pared by 5 bases and J by 1 base, with 9 bases between. The CDR3 has 14 residues. The germline V gene has CDR1 SGHRS and CDR2 YFSETQ. The CDR3 DNA reads as TGCGCCAGCAGTTGGCAGGAGAACACCGGGGAGCTGTTTTTT. Its translation is CASSWQENTGELFF.